The clone carrying this T cell receptor (beta chain) was seen a few times. Its antigen is unknown. The data originate from a study of molecular identifiers for immune sequencing clone quantification. Study-wide results and limits: Jurkat TCR RNA spiked in from one cell reportedly remained identifiable amid about 1 million naive cells. The study found clones above 20 RNA copies held over 98% of effector molecules and under 1% in naive cells.

The CDR3 runs to 20 residues. Trimming cost V 5 bases and J 0 bases, with 23 bases left between them. It was with previously described methods and listed TCR primers that bulk TCR libraries were made. MiXCR, applied by TCRdb to the PCR reads, yields one record per CDR3 protein. The sample records a few hundred thousand distinct CDR3 sequences, over 20% being singletons. A CD8+CD4-CCR7+CD45RA+ gate was used to sort naive CD8 T cells. The sequencing input was naive CD8+ T cells from blood, with Jurkat cell RNA spiked in. Subset denoted: FACS-sorted CD8+CD4-CCR7+CD45RA+ naive T cells. The V and J genes are TRBV12-3 or TRBV12-4 and TRBJ1-6; D is unresolved. This clonotype was obtained from a human donor in good health. Some libraries in this study had Jurkat cell RNA spiked in. CDR3 amino acids: CASSAATHNRLSSYNSPLHF. CDR3 in DNA: TGTGCCAGCAGTGCTGCTACTCATAACCGACTTAGCTCCTATAATTCACCCCTCCACTTT.